These 19 T cell receptor beta chains originate from one sample sequenced in a study of OX40 agonist ivuxolimab in advanced cancers. Repertoires were generated with immunoSEQ multiplex PCR, while TCRdb's copy carries only in-frame clones and drops some. The sample has roughly 80,000 clones, around four fifths seen once. The sequencing used CD4+ or CD8+ T cells sorted from blood, collected in a trial of the OX40 agonist ivuxolimab. The receptors shown here come from an adult with an advanced solid tumor such as melanoma, head and neck, liver or kidney cancer.

The gene calls are TRBV10-3 and TRBJ2-7; perhaps D is TRBD1 or TRBD2 (5 bases each). The germline V gene has CDR1 ENHRY and CDR2 SYGVKD. V was trimmed by 2 bases and J by 2 bases, leaving 13 bases between them. The CDR3 is 15 residues long. The CDR3 protein is CAISELRDVAYEQYF. Written as DNA, the CDR3 is TGTGCCATCAGTGAGCTGAGGGACGTAGCCTACGAGCAGTACTTC.

The chain uses TRBV30 and TRBJ2-3, with D possibly TRBD2 on 5 matching bases. This CDR3 is built from 15 residues. The germline V gene encodes CDR1 GTSNPN and CDR2 SVGIG (reference sequence). V lost 0 bases, J lost 0 bases, and 10 bases lay in between. The CDR3 reads CAWSVRGRSTDTQYF. The CDR3 DNA reads as TGTGCCTGGAGTGTACGGGGTCGGAGCACAGATACGCAGTATTTT.

This chain uses TRBV2 with TRBJ1-5; 7 nucleotides line up with TRBD1. CDR1 and CDR2 (germline): SNHLY, FYNNEI. The length of the CDR3 is 14 residues. V shed 5 bases, J shed 3 bases, and the junction held 4 bases outside the gene matches. DNA of the CDR3: TGTGCCAGCAGTCCCGGGACAGCCAATCAGCCCCAGCATTTT. This sequence encodes CASSPGTANQPQHF.

The CDR3 nucleotides read TGTGCCAGCAGTCCCCTGGCGGGGGCTAAAGAGACCCAGTACTTC. The encoded protein is CASSPLAGAKETQYF. This chain joins TRBV28 and TRBJ2-5, with D possibly TRBD2 on 7 matching bases. The V end was cut by 5 bases, the J end by 3 bases, with 16 bases between. The CDR3 contains 15 residues. Germline assignment: CDR1 MDHEN and CDR2 SYDVKM.

The rearrangement links TRBV9 to TRBJ1-2; D unresolved. Looked up from germline, CDR1 is SGDLS and CDR2 is YYNGEE. CDR3 length: 16 amino acids. The V and J ends lost 0 bases and 4 bases respectively, with 16 bases between them. CDR3 nucleotide sequence: TGTGCCAGCAGCGTAGGGTCTACGAGTAATAGCTATGGCTACACCTTC. Amino acid sequence: CASSVGSTSNSYGYTF.

The CDR3 loop is CASSYHADNYGYTF. The CDR3, as DNA: TGTGCCAGCAGTTACCATGCAGATAACTATGGCTACACCTTC. The chain has TRBV6-5 and TRBJ1-2; D is ambiguous. The germline V and J ends were trimmed by 2 bases and 1 base, with 8 bases remaining between them. The CDR3 runs to 14 residues. Germline-derived CDR1 and CDR2 are MNHEY and SVGAGI.

The chain recombines TRBV30 with TRBJ2-5; the match to TRBD1 covers 8 bases. The CDR3 sequence is 13 residues long. Per germline, CDR1 GTSNPN and CDR2 SVGIG (reference sequence). Unmatched junction bases numbered 5, after V lost 4 bases and J lost 4 bases. The CDR3 sequence is CAWTRGTGETQYF. The CDR3 DNA reads TGTGCCTGGACCCGCGGGACAGGAGAGACCCAGTACTTC.

The chain carries TRBV19 and TRBJ1-2; no firm D call. Germline CDR1 reads LNHDA; CDR2 reads SQIVND (reference sequence). This CDR3 region has 14 residues. V was trimmed by 9 bases and J by 1 base, leaving 15 bases between them. CDR3 residues: CASSRAPNNYGYTF. For the CDR3, the DNA is TGTGCCAGCAGCCGGGCTCCGAATAACTATGGCTACACCTTC.

Only a few counts were recorded for this clone. The chain is built from TRBV10-3 and TRBJ2-2; TRBD1 matches at 7 bases. Germline values: CDR1 ENHRY, CDR2 SYGVKD. Trimming removed 6 bases from V and 4 bases from J; junction bases left unmatched: 2. The CDR3 length is 13 residues. The CDR3 DNA sequence: TGTGCCATCAGGGGACAGCTCACCGGGGAGCTGTTTTTT. Its translation is CAIRGQLTGELFF.

This clone was observed a handful of times. The chain combines TRBV10-1 with TRBJ1-1; tentatively, D is TRBD1 (5 bases). Germline loops: CDR1 WNHNN, CDR2 SYGVQD (reference sequence). Trimming shortened V by 0 bases and J by 5 bases, and 16 bases separated the two germline ends. The CDR3 extends over 16 amino acids. The DNA of the CDR3 is TGCGCCAGCAGTGAGTCGAGGACATTCGGGGGAACTGAAGCTTTCTTT. Translating it yields CASSESRTFGGTEAFF.

The gene calls are TRBV5-3 and TRBJ1-3; the match to TRBD1 covers 7 bases. TRBV5-3 has ORF status, its function being uncertain. The V and J ends lost 4 bases and 2 bases, in that order; junction bases with no gene match: 9. The CDR3 spans 16 residues. The CDR3 DNA reads TGTGCCAGAAGCAAAAAAGGGGGCTCGGCTGGAAACACCATATATTTT. This encodes CARSKKGGSAGNTIYF.

The V call is TRBV14, the J call TRBJ2-7, with D hard to call. The CDR3 contains 12 residues. V gave up 4 bases and J gave up 7 bases, with 11 bases separating them. From germline, CDR1 is SGHDN and CDR2 FVKESK. In nucleotides, the CDR3 is TGTGCCAGCAGCCCCCTGTCGGGTGAGCAGTACTTC. Residues: CASSPLSGEQYF.

This rearrangement joins TRBV5-6 to TRBJ1-5; no clear D gene. The CDR3 loop spans 14 amino acids. Germline V gene lookup returns CDR1 SGHDT and CDR2 YYEEEE. Deletions cut 0 bases from V and 2 bases from J, with 6 bases between. This CDR3 is CASSLDSGNQPQHF. CDR3 bases: TGTGCCAGCAGCTTGGACTCAGGCAATCAGCCCCAGCATTTT.

The chain recombines TRBV6-6 with TRBJ1-5; 8 nucleotides align to TRBD1. The CDR3 is 15 amino acids. Germline V CDR1 and CDR2: MNHNY, SVGAGI (reference sequence). V was pared by 4 bases and J by 7 bases, with 9 bases of the junction left unmatched. CDR3 region: CASSSRQGKKQPQHF. In DNA form, the CDR3 reads TGTGCCAGCAGTTCTAGACAGGGGAAAAAACAGCCCCAGCATTTT.

Only one count was recorded for this clone. The chain links TRBV5-4 to TRBJ1-1, with unresolved D. The V end was cut by 3 bases, the J end by 1 base, with 10 bases between. The CDR3 length is 14 residues. CDR1 and CDR2 from the germline V gene are SGHNT and YYREEE (reference sequence). CDR3 residues: CASSSGRGNTEAFF. The CDR3 nucleotides are TGTGCCAGCAGCTCCGGACGGGGGAACACTGAAGCTTTCTTT.

The J gene is TRBJ2-2, the V gene TRBV2; 9 bases are shared with TRBD2. The CDR3 totals 14 residues. Germline V gene lookup returns CDR1 SNHLY and CDR2 FYNNEI. V lost 7 bases and J lost 5; bases outside the gene matches: 5. The CDR3 here is CASTGGGATGELFF. The CDR3, as DNA: TGTGCCAGCACGGGCGGGGGGGCGACCGGGGAGCTGTTTTTT.

The J gene is TRBJ2-1, the V gene TRBV19, with TRBD1 as a possible D gene (5 bases). The CDR3 is 16 amino acids. V was clipped by 1 base and J by 0 bases, with 10 bases between them. Looked up from germline, CDR1 is LNHDA and CDR2 is SQIVND (reference sequence). The CDR3 reads CASSIAPGNSYNEQFF. The CDR3 region has the DNA TGTGCCAGTAGTATAGCTCCAGGGAACTCCTACAATGAGCAGTTCTTC. The full variable domain, rest sourced from reference TRBV19 and TRBJ2-1, is DGGITQSPKYLFRKEGQNVTLSCEQNLNHDAMYWYRQDPGQGLRLIYYSQIVNDFQKGDIAEGYSVSREKKESFPLTVTSAQKNPTAFYLCASSIAPGNSYNEQFFGPGTRLTVL.

This sequence joins TRBV11-1 and TRBJ1-4, with TRBD1 matching 8 bases. V lost 4 bases to trimming and J lost 8 bases; unmatched junction nucleotides: 3. Per the germline V gene, CDR1 is SGHAT and CDR2 is FQDESV (reference sequence). The CDR3 runs to 13 residues. The CDR3 is CASSSQGAEKLFF. The CDR3 nucleotides are TGTGCCAGCAGCTCCCAGGGGGCGGAAAAACTGTTTTTT.

The chain couples TRBV14 to TRBJ1-2; D is possibly TRBD1 (6 bases). The V end was cut by 7 bases, the J end by 7 bases, with 19 bases between. Germline CDR1 SGHDN, CDR2 FVKESK. This CDR3 has 14 residues. The CDR3 nucleotides are TGTGCCAGCACAGCGACAGGACCTAATATTGGCTACACCTTC. It yields the protein CASTATGPNIGYTF.